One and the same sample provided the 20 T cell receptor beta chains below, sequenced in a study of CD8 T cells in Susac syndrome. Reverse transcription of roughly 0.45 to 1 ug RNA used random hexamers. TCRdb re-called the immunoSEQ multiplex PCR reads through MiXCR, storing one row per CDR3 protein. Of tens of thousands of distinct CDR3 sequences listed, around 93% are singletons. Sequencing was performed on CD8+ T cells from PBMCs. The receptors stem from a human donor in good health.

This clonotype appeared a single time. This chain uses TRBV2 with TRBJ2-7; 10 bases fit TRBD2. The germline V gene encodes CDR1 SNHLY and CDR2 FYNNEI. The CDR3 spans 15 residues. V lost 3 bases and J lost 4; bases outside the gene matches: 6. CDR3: CASSDPSGRAYEQYF. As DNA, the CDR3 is TGTGCCAGCAGTGATCCGAGCGGGAGGGCGTACGAGCAGTACTTC.

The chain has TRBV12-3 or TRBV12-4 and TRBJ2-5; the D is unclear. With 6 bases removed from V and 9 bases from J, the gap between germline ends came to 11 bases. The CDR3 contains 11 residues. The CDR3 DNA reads TGTGCCAGCAGGGTAGTATGGTCCCAGTACTTC. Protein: CASRVVWSQYF.

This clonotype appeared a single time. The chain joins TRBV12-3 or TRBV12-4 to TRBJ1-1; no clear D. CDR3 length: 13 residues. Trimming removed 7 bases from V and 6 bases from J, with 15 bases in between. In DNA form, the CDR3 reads TGTGCCAGCATTCTCCCCGGTGGAGCTGAAGCTTTCTTT. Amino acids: CASILPGGAEAFF.

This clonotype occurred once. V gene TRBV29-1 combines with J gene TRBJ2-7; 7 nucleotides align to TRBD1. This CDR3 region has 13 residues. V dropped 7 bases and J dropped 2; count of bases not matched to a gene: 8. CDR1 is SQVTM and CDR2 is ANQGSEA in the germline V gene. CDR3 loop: CSGIGQATYEQYF. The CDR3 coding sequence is TGCAGCGGGATCGGACAGGCTACCTACGAGCAGTACTTC.

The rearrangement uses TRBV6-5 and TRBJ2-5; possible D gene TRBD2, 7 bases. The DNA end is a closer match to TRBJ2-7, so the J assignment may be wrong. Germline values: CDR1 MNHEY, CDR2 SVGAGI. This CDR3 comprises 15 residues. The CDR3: CASSYSGGGRDEQYF. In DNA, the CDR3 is TGTGCCAGCAGTTACTCGGGCGGGGGCCGGGACGAGCAGTACTTC.

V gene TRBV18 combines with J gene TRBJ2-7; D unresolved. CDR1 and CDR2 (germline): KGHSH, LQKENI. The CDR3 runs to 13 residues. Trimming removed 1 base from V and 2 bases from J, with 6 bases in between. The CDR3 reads CASSPRTAYEQYF. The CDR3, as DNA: TGTGCCAGCTCACCACGGACGGCCTACGAGCAGTACTTC.

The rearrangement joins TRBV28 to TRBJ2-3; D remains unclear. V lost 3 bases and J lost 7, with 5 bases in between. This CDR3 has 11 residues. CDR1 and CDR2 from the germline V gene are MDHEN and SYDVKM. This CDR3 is CASSLTYTQYF. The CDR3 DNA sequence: TGTGCCAGCAGTTTGACTTATACGCAGTATTTT.

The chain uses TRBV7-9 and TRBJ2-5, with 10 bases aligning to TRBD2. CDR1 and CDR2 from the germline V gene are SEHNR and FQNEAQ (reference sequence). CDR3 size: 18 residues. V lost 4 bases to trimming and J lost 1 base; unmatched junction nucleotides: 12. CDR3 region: CASSSPLPTSGTQETQYF. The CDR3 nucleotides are TGTGCCAGCAGCTCCCCTCTACCAACTAGCGGGACCCAAGAGACCCAGTACTTC.

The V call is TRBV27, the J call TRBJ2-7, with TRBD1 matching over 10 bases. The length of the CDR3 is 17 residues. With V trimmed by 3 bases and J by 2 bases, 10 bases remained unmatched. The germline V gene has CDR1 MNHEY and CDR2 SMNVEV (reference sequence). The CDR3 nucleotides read TGTGCCAGCAGTTTTTCTGCCGGGACAGGGGTAGCCTACGAGCAGTACTTC. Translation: CASSFSAGTGVAYEQYF.

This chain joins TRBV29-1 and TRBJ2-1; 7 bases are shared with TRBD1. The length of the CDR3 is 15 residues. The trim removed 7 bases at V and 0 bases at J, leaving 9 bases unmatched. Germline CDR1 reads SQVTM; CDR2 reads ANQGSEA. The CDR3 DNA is TGCAGCGCCGTTGGACAGGTTGGCTCCTACAATGAGCAGTTCTTC. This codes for CSAVGQVGSYNEQFF.

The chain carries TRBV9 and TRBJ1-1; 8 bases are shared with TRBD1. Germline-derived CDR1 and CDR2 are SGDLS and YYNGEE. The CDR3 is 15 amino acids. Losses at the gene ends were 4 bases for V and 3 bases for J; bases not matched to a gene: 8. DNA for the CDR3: TGTGCCAGCAGCCCCCAAGGACAGGGTGACACTGAAGCTTTCTTT. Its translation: CASSPQGQGDTEAFF.

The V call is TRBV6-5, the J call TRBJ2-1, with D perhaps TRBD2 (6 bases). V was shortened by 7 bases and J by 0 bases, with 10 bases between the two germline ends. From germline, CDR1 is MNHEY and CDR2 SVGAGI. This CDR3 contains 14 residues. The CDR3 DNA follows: TGTGCCAGCACTGACGGGAGCTCCTACAATGAGCAGTTCTTC. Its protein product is CASTDGSSYNEQFF.

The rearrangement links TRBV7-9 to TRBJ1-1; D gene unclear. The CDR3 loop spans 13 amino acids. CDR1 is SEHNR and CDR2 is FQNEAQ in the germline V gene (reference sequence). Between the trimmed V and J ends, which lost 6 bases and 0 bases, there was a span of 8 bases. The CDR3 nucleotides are TGTGCCAGCAGTCTCCCGATGAACACTGAAGCTTTCTTT. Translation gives CASSLPMNTEAFF.

Here the CDR3 reads CASSFRLAGGNIQYF. In DNA form, the CDR3 reads TGCGCCAGCAGCTTCCGACTAGCGGGAGGAAACATTCAGTACTTC. The chain employs TRBV4-1 and TRBJ2-4, with TRBD2 matching over 13 bases. CDR1 is MGHRA, CDR2 YSYEKL, per germline. The CDR3 loop spans 15 amino acids. V gave up 5 bases and J gave up 6 bases; unmatched junction bases: 4.

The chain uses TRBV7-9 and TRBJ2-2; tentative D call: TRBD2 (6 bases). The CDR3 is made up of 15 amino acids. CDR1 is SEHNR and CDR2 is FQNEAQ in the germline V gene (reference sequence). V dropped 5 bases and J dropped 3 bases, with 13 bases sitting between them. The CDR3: CASSGGDVYTGELFF. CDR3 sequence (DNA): TGTGCCAGCAGCGGCGGGGACGTTTACACCGGGGAGCTGTTTTTT.

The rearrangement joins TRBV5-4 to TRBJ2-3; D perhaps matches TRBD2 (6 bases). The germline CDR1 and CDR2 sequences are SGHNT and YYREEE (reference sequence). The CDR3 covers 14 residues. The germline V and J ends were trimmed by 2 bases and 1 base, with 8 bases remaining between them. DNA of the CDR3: TGTGCCAGCAGCTTTTGGGGGGGCACAGATACGCAGTATTTT. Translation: CASSFWGGTDTQYF.

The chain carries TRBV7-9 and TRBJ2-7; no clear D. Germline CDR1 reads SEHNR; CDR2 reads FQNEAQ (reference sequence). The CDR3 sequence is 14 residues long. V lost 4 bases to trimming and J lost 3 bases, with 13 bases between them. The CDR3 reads CASSSWTDNYEQYF. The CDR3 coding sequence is TGTGCCAGCAGCTCCTGGACCGATAACTACGAGCAGTACTTC.

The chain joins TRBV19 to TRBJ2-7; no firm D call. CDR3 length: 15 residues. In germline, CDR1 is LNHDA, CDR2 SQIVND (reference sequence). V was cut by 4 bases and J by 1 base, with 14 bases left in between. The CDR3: CASSSTRSGSYEQYF. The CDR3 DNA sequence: TGTGCCAGTAGTAGCACCCGGTCTGGATCCTACGAGCAGTACTTC.

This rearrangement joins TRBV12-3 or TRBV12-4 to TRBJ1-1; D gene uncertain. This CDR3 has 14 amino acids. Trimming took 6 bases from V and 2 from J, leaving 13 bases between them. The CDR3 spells CASRGLSGNTEAFF. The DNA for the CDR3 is TGTGCCAGCAGAGGGCTAAGTGGCAACACTGAAGCTTTCTTT.

Here the CDR3 DNA reads TGTGCCAGCAGCTTAGGCCCGCGGACAGGTCGGAACACTGAAGCTTTCTTT. This encodes CASSLGPRTGRNTEAFF. V usage is TRBV7-8 and J usage is TRBJ1-1, with 7 bases that match TRBD1. This CDR3 contains 17 residues. CDR1 is SGHVS, CDR2 FQNEAQ, per germline. J was trimmed by 1 base and V by 1 base; bases with no gene match: 9. Variable domain in full (rest from reference TRBV7-8 and TRBJ1-1): GAGVSQSPRYKVAKRGQDVALRCDPISGHVSLFWYQQALGQGPEFLTYFQNEAQLDKSGLPSDRFFAERPEGSVSTLKIQRTQQEDSAVYLCASSLGPRTGRNTEAFFGQGTRLTVV.